The clone carrying this T cell receptor (beta chain) showed up many times. Its specificity is not known. Samples each had at least 5 micrograms of total RNA extracted. Using a J-beta primer mix together with a sample-barcoded 5' primer, a second PCR was run for about 6 to 11 cycles. TCRdb recomputed calls from the 5' RACE reads with MiXCR, one row per CDR3 protein. The profile shows about 1.5 million distinct CDR3 sequences, less than 45% of them singletons. CDR3 length equals 17 residues. V lost 3 bases and J lost 7; bases outside the gene matches: 16. CDR1 MGHDK and CDR2 SYGVNS come from the germline V gene. The sample originates from a study of blood T cells in healthy people across ages. Study results and caveats: Long-lived and aged donors differed, with more naive CD4+ cells and higher diversity in the long-lived.

The clonotype was recovered from a woman aged 18-29 years in good health. The sequencing sample was made of blood. This chain joins TRBV25-1 and TRBJ2-7; 9 nucleotides match TRBD2. The chain's CDR3 is CASSDGTVPGLADEQYF. As DNA, the CDR3 is TGTGCCAGCAGTGATGGGACAGTCCCGGGACTAGCTGATGAGCAGTACTTC.